A selection of T cell receptor beta chains follows, all from one sample in a study of T-cell reconstitution after alpha-beta-depleted transplantation in children. Each CDR3 protein gets one entry after TCRdb re-called the PCR reads with MiXCR. This table holds about 190,000 distinct CDR3 sequences, around 7% found once. Sequenced material: PBMCs from the stem cell graft donor, taken from the stem cell graft. The receptor source for this set is a human donor who donated a stem cell graft to a child with Wiskott-Aldrich syndrome. CDR3s include the opening cysteine and the closing phenylalanine or tryptophan. Each record gives: D gene, J gene, V gene, clone size, CDR3 protein, CDR3 DNA. The D gene is left open where the match is weak. Where a row states a size, it is once, few, many or the class of an expanded clone; other rows omit it.

D gene: NA; J gene: TRBJ2-7; V gene: TRBV6-2/TRBV6-3; clone size: many; CDR3 protein: CASSQLGPTHRGEQYF; CDR3 DNA: TGTGCCAGCAGTCAGTTGGGACCCACACACCGCGGCGAGCAGTACTTC
D gene: NA; J gene: TRBJ2-1; V gene: TRBV7-9; clone size: NA; CDR3 protein: CASSNRDKPSNEQFF; CDR3 DNA: TGTGCCAGCAGCAACCGGGACAAGCCCTCCAATGAGCAGTTCTTC
D gene: TRBD1; J gene: TRBJ1-1; V gene: TRBV7-9; clone size: many; CDR3 protein: CASSPGTGSYTEAFF; CDR3 DNA: TGTGCCAGCAGCCCAGGGACAGGGTCATACACTGAAGCTTTCTTT
D gene: TRBD2; J gene: TRBJ2-7; V gene: TRBV12-3/TRBV12-4; clone size: many; CDR3 protein: CASSLGTSWEQYF; CDR3 DNA: TGTGCCAGCAGTCTCGGGACTAGCTGGGAGCAGTACTTC
D gene: TRBD1; J gene: TRBJ1-2; V gene: TRBV4-2; clone size: many; CDR3 protein: CASESTGRNYGYTF; CDR3 DNA: TGTGCCAGCGAATCGACAGGGAGAAACTATGGCTACACCTTC
D gene: NA; J gene: TRBJ1-1; V gene: TRBV12-3/TRBV12-4; clone size: few; CDR3 protein: CASSLGGLAEAFF; CDR3 DNA: TGTGCCAGCAGTTTAGGGGGTTTGGCTGAAGCTTTCTTT
D gene: TRBD1; J gene: TRBJ1-1; V gene: TRBV4-3; clone size: many; CDR3 protein: CASSQGSSGGNTEAFF; CDR3 DNA: TGCGCCAGCAGCCAAGGGTCATCAGGGGGGAACACTGAAGCTTTCTTT
D gene: NA; J gene: TRBJ1-6; V gene: TRBV2; clone size: many; CDR3 protein: CASRAPVNSPLHF; CDR3 DNA: TGTGCCAGCAGGGCGCCAGTCAATTCACCCCTCCACTTT
D gene: TRBD1; J gene: TRBJ2-7; V gene: TRBV6-5; clone size: NA; CDR3 protein: CASSYLAGGGVQYF; CDR3 DNA: TGTGCCAGCAGTTACTTAGCAGGGGGCGGCGTGCAGTACTTC
D gene: TRBD1; J gene: TRBJ1-6; V gene: TRBV4-2; clone size: many; CDR3 protein: CASSQEWDRDSPLHF; CDR3 DNA: TGTGCCAGCAGCCAGGAATGGGACAGGGATTCACCCCTCCACTTT
D gene: TRBD1; J gene: TRBJ2-1; V gene: TRBV20-1; clone size: many; CDR3 protein: CSARATGGHNEQFF; CDR3 DNA: TGCAGTGCTAGGGCCACAGGGGGCCACAATGAGCAGTTCTTC
D gene: NA; J gene: TRBJ2-1; V gene: TRBV27; clone size: many; CDR3 protein: CAIAMGPGTLKAHEQFF; CDR3 DNA: TGTGCCATCGCGATGGGCCCCGGGACCCTTAAGGCCCATGAGCAGTTCTTC
D gene: NA; J gene: TRBJ2-7; V gene: TRBV5-1; clone size: many; CDR3 protein: CASSLSGKTSYEQYF; CDR3 DNA: TGCGCCAGCAGCTTGTCAGGAAAAACCTCCTACGAGCAGTACTTC
D gene: NA; J gene: TRBJ2-1; V gene: TRBV10-3; clone size: many; CDR3 protein: CAISLGPHLDEQFF; CDR3 DNA: TGTGCCATCAGCCTGGGACCCCATCTTGATGAGCAGTTCTTC
D gene: NA; J gene: TRBJ1-4; V gene: TRBV20-1; clone size: few; CDR3 protein: CSEPPRGRHEKLFF; CDR3 DNA: TGCAGTGAACCCCCCAGGGGACGGCACGAAAAACTGTTTTTT
D gene: NA; J gene: TRBJ2-7; V gene: TRBV20-1; clone size: many; CDR3 protein: CSAYRDTYEQYF; CDR3 DNA: TGCAGTGCCTACAGGGATACCTACGAGCAGTACTTC
D gene: NA; J gene: TRBJ1-3; V gene: TRBV6-5; clone size: NA; CDR3 protein: CASRPYSGNTIYF; CDR3 DNA: TGTGCCAGCCGGCCTTACTCTGGAAACACCATATATTTT
D gene: NA; J gene: TRBJ1-5; V gene: TRBV20-1; clone size: NA; CDR3 protein: CSAVQTGIVDQPQHF; CDR3 DNA: TGCAGTGCCGTCCAAACAGGGATCGTCGATCAGCCCCAGCATTTT
D gene: TRBD2; J gene: TRBJ2-2; V gene: TRBV6-5; clone size: many; CDR3 protein: CASSLHTSGVNTGELFF; CDR3 DNA: TGTGCCAGCAGTCTACATACTAGCGGGGTGAACACCGGGGAGCTGTTTTTT
D gene: NA; J gene: TRBJ1-1; V gene: TRBV5-4; clone size: few; CDR3 protein: CASSLTRDSRNTEAFF; CDR3 DNA: TGTGCCAGCAGCTTAACGAGAGACTCTCGGAACACTGAAGCTTTCTTT
D gene: TRBD1; J gene: TRBJ1-2; V gene: TRBV25-1; clone size: many; CDR3 protein: CASSEGQLLTF; CDR3 DNA: TGTGCCAGCAGTGAGGGACAGTTGTTGACCTTC
D gene: TRBD2; J gene: TRBJ2-1; V gene: TRBV5-5; clone size: many; CDR3 protein: CASSLAASGYNEQFF; CDR3 DNA: TGTGCCAGCAGCTTGGCGGCTAGCGGATACAATGAGCAGTTCTTC
D gene: TRBD2; J gene: TRBJ2-7; V gene: TRBV30; clone size: NA; CDR3 protein: CAWSVGLANEQYF; CDR3 DNA: TGTGCCTGGAGTGTAGGACTAGCGAACGAGCAGTACTTC
D gene: TRBD1; J gene: TRBJ1-1; V gene: TRBV11-1; clone size: many; CDR3 protein: CASSFAPGQGFKRRGEAFF; CDR3 DNA: TGTGCCAGCAGCTTCGCCCCGGGACAGGGATTTAAACGGCGTGGTGAAGCTTTCTTT
D gene: TRBD1; J gene: TRBJ1-2; V gene: TRBV5-5; clone size: many; CDR3 protein: CASSTDRDYGYTF; CDR3 DNA: TGTGCCAGCAGCACGGACAGGGACTATGGCTACACCTTC
D gene: NA; J gene: TRBJ2-5; V gene: TRBV12-3/TRBV12-4; clone size: many; CDR3 protein: CASSRTDSQYF; CDR3 DNA: TGTGCCAGCAGTCGGACCGATTCGCAGTACTTC
D gene: NA; J gene: TRBJ2-5; V gene: TRBV4-1; clone size: few; CDR3 protein: CASSPNPQGKETQYF; CDR3 DNA: TGCGCCAGCAGCCCGAACCCTCAGGGGAAAGAGACCCAGTACTTC
D gene: TRBD2; J gene: TRBJ2-5; V gene: TRBV29-1; clone size: many; CDR3 protein: CSDRLAGVDEETQYF; CDR3 DNA: TGCAGCGATAGACTAGCGGGAGTAGATGAAGAGACCCAGTACTTC
D gene: NA; J gene: TRBJ2-7; V gene: TRBV29-1; clone size: many; CDR3 protein: CSVLEGSSYEQYF; CDR3 DNA: TGCAGCGTTTTGGAGGGAAGCTCCTACGAGCAGTACTTC
D gene: NA; J gene: TRBJ2-1; V gene: TRBV5-1; clone size: many; CDR3 protein: CASSLYGAAGTNNEQFF; CDR3 DNA: TGCGCCAGCAGCTTATATGGCGCGGCAGGGACAAACAATGAGCAGTTCTTC
D gene: NA; J gene: TRBJ2-6; V gene: TRBV5-1; clone size: many; CDR3 protein: CASSLNPGANVLTF; CDR3 DNA: TGCGCCAGCAGCTTGAATCCTGGGGCCAACGTCCTGACTTTC
D gene: NA; J gene: TRBJ2-6; V gene: TRBV9; clone size: many; CDR3 protein: CASRRGSGANVLTF; CDR3 DNA: TGTGCCAGTCGAAGGGGGTCTGGGGCCAACGTCCTGACTTTC
D gene: NA; J gene: TRBJ1-4; V gene: TRBV20-1; clone size: many; CDR3 protein: CSAQDTGLQEKLFF; CDR3 DNA: TGCAGTGCTCAAGACACAGGGTTACAGGAAAAACTGTTTTTT
D gene: NA; J gene: TRBJ1-2; V gene: TRBV27; clone size: few; CDR3 protein: CASSFHPLQINGYTF; CDR3 DNA: TGTGCCAGCAGTTTCCACCCACTACAGATTAATGGCTACACCTTC
D gene: NA; J gene: TRBJ1-1; V gene: TRBV5-1; clone size: many; CDR3 protein: CASSPWKTRDTEAFF; CDR3 DNA: TGCGCCAGCAGCCCATGGAAGACACGGGACACTGAAGCTTTCTTT
D gene: NA; J gene: TRBJ2-1; V gene: TRBV5-1; clone size: NA; CDR3 protein: CASSLGGGDSYNEQFF; CDR3 DNA: TGCGCCAGCAGCTTGGGAGGAGGGGATTCTTACAATGAGCAGTTCTTC
D gene: NA; J gene: TRBJ1-2; V gene: TRBV20-1; clone size: many; CDR3 protein: CSAADSINYGYTF; CDR3 DNA: TGCAGTGCTGCCGACAGTATTAACTATGGCTACACCTTC